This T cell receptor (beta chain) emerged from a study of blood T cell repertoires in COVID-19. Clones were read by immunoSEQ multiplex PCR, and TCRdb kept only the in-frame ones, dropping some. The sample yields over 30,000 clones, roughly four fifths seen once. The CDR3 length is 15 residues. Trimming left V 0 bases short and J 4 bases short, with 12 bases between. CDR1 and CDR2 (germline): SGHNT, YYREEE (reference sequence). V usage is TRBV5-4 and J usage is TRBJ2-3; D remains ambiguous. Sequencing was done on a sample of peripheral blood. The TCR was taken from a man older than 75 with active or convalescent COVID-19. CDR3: CASSLDSRRSDTQYF. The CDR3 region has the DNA TGTGCCAGCAGCTTGGACTCGCGTCGGTCAGATACGCAGTATTTT.